The clone carrying this T cell receptor beta chain was detected many times. The antigen remains unidentified. Trimming stripped 5 bases from V and 6 bases from J, with 16 bases between. The CDR3 spans 14 residues. Germline V CDR1 and CDR2: SGHVS, FNYEAQ. The data were taken from a study of T-cell memory formation after mild COVID-19. General study points: Those CD4+ clones that contracted were mainly in CM and EM (CD8+ ones in EMRA). Memory from before infection featured some responding clones, which suggests cross-reactive memory joined. CD4/CD8 balance characterized clones contracting day 15 to 85, and CD4+ skew characterized later expanders.

TCRdb redid the calling of the 5' RACE reads with MiXCR, one entry per CDR3 protein. Here the sample spans 130,000 to 150,000 distinct CDR3 sequences, about 5.5% being singletons. This clonotype was sampled from an adult woman who had mild COVID-19 (a few samples of this study predate the infection). Cell type and time point are not known. Sequenced: PBMCs or a T cell subset sorted from them (not recorded which). The J gene is TRBJ2-5, the V gene TRBV7-6; D is uncertain. Here the CDR3 reads CASSPMAQEKTQYF. The DNA of the CDR3 is TGTGCCAGCAGCCCCATGGCCCAGGAAAAGACCCAGTACTTC.